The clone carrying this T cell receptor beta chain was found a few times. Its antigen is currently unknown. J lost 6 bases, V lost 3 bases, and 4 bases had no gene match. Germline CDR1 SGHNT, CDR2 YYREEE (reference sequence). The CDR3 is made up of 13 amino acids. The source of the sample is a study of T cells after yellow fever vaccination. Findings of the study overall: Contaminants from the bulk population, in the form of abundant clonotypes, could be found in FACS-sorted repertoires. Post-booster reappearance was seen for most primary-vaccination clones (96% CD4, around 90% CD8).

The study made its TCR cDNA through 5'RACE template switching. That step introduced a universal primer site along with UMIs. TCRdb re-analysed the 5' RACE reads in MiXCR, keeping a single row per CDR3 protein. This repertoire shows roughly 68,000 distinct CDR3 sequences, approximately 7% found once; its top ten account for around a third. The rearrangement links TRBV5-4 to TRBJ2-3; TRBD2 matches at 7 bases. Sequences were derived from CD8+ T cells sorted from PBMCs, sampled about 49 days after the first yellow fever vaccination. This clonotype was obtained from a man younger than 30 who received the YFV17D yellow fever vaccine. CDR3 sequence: CASSWGGRDTQYF. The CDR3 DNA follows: TGTGCCAGCAGCTGGGGGGGACGCGATACGCAGTATTTT. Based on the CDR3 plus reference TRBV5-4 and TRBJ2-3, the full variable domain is ETGVTQSPTHLIKTRGQQVTLRCSSQSGHNTVSWYQQALGQGPQFIFQYYREEENGRGNFPPRFSGLQFPNYSSELNVNALELDDSALYLCASSWGGRDTQYFGPGTRLTVL.